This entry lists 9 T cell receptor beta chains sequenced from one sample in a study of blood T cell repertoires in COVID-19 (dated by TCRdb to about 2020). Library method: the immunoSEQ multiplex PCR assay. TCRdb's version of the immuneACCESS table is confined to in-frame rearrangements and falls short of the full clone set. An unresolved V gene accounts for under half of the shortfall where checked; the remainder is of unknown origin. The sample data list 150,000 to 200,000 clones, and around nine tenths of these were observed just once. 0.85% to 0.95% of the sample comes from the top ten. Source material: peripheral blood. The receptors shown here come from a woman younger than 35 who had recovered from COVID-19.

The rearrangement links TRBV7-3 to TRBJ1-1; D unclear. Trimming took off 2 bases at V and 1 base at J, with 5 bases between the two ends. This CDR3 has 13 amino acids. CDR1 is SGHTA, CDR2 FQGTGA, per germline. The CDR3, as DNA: TGTGCCAGCAGCTTACAGGAGAACACTGAAGCTTTCTTT. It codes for CASSLQENTEAFF.

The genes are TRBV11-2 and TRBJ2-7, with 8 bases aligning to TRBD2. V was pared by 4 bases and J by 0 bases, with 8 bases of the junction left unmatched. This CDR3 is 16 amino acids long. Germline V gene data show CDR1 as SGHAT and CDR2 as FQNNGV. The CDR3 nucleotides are TGTGCCAGCAGCTCAATAGCGGGGCTTCGCTCCTACGAGCAGTACTTC. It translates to CASSSIAGLRSYEQYF.

The CDR3 loop is CASSQMVPGQVRAKNIQYF. The CDR3 DNA sequence: TGTGCCAGCAGCCAAATGGTTCCCGGACAGGTTCGAGCCAAAAACATTCAGTACTTC. J is TRBJ2-4 and V is TRBV3-1 (or the pseudogene TRBV3-2); TRBD1 matches at 7 bases. Germline CDR1 is LGHDT and CDR2 is YNNKEL (reference sequence). V lost 2 bases, J lost 0 bases, and 13 bases stayed unmatched. This CDR3 is built from 19 residues.

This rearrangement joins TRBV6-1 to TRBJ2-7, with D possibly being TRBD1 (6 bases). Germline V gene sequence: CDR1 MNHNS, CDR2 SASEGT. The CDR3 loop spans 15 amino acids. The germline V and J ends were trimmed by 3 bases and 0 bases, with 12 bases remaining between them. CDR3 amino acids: CASSELPTGSYEQYV. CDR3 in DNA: TGTGCCAGCAGTGAGCTCCCGACAGGCTCCTACGAGCAGTACGTC.

CDR3 coding DNA: TGTGCCAGCAGTCTGGACAGTCCCTACAATGAGCAGTTCTTC. It encodes CASSLDSPYNEQFF. V usage is TRBV27 and J usage is TRBJ2-1; D possibly corresponds to TRBD1 (6 bases). The CDR3 totals 14 residues. Germline V lookup: CDR1 MNHEY, CDR2 SMNVEV (reference sequence). Trimming removed 5 bases from V and 2 bases from J, with 10 bases in between.

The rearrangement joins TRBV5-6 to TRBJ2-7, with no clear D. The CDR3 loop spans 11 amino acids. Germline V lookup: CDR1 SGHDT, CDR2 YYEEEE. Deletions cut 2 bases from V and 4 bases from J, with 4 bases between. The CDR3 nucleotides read TGTGCCAGCAGCTTCGGTTACGAGCAGTACTTC. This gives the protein CASSFGYEQYF.

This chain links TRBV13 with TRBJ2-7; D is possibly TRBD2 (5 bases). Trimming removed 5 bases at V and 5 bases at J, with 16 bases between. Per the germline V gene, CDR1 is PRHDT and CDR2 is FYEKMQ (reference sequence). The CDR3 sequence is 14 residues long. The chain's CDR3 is CASSTGGQYHEQYF. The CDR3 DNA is TGTGCCAGCAGCACCGGCGGGCAGTACCACGAGCAGTACTTC.

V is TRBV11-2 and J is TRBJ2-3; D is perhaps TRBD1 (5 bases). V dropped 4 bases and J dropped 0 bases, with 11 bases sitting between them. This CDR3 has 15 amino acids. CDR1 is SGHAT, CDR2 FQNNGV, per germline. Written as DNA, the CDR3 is TGTGCCAGCAGCTCGGTAGGGGTCAGCACAGATACGCAGTATTTT. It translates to CASSSVGVSTDTQYF.

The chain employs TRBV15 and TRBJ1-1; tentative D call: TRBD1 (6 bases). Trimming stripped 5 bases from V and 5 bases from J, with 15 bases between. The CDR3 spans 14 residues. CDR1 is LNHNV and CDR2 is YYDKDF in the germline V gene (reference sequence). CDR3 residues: CATSPLQGWTEAFF. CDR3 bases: TGTGCCACCAGCCCCCTCCAGGGGTGGACTGAAGCTTTCTTT.